The 26 T cell receptor beta chains presented below share a single source sample, sequenced in a study of T cells in Graves' hyperthyroidism and ophthalmopathy. The source material, RNA transcripts, was used to amplify TCR beta CDR3 regions. Researchers ran a first-round RT-PCR on the TCR CDR3 using the HTBI primer set. MiXCR, run by TCRdb on the multiplex PCR reads, gives a single entry per CDR3 protein. The table records approximately 600,000 distinct CDR3 sequences, around 21% of them present only once. Source material: blood. These receptors were obtained from a young man with Graves' ophthalmopathy.

The chain links TRBV7-8 to TRBJ2-1; no firm D call. The CDR3 runs 12 residues. The V end was cut by 0 bases, the J end by 11 bases, with 8 bases between. The germline V gene encodes CDR1 SGHVS and CDR2 FQNEAQ. CDR3 DNA sequence: TGTGCCAGCAGCTTAGCAATGACTCAGCAGTTCTTC. Translation gives CASSLAMTQQFF.

V usage is TRBV6-2 or TRBV6-3 and J usage is TRBJ2-1; TRBD1 might be the D (5 bases). V was pared by 5 bases and J by 15 bases, with 17 bases between. The CDR3 spans 12 residues. Germline CDR1 reads MNHEY; CDR2 reads SVGEGT. Here the CDR3 reads CASSPDKKNGFF. As DNA, the CDR3 is TGTGCCAGCAGTCCGGACAAGAAGAACGGGTTCTTC.

J is TRBJ2-6 and V is TRBV28; 10 positions agree with TRBD1. V shed 5 bases, J shed 2 bases, and the junction held 9 bases outside the gene matches. From germline, CDR1 is MDHEN and CDR2 SYDVKM. This CDR3 is 18 amino acids long. DNA of the CDR3: TGTGCCAGCAGTAAAACCGGGACAGGGGTTACTGGGGCCAACGTCCTGACTTTC. Protein product: CASSKTGTGVTGANVLTF.

The table lists this clonotype with a few counts. The chain couples TRBV30 to TRBJ2-3; 7 nucleotides match TRBD2. CDR1 is GTSNPN, CDR2 SVGIG, per germline (reference sequence). CDR3 length: 15 amino acids. The J segment lost 5 bases and the V segment lost 5 bases, leaving 13 bases of the junction unmatched. CDR3 sequence reads: CAWGLLAHGGDTQYF. The CDR3 nucleotides read TGTGCCTGGGGTCTACTAGCGCACGGGGGAGATACGCAGTATTTT.

The chain employs TRBV24-1 and TRBJ2-7; TRBD1 agrees at 9 bases. The CDR3 has 14 amino acids. The junction had 3 bases not matched to a gene; V was cut back by 4 bases and J by 3 bases. Germline V CDR1 and CDR2: KGHDR, SFDVKD. DNA of the CDR3: TGTGCCACCAGTGACGCGGGACAGGGCTACGAGCAGTACTTC. As protein: CATSDAGQGYEQYF.

This clonotype was detected ten times or more. The chain has TRBV6-1 and TRBJ2-5; 11 positions agree with TRBD2. This CDR3 comprises 15 residues. V lost 6 bases to trimming and J lost 3 bases; unmatched junction nucleotides: 6. The V gene's germline CDR1 is MNHNS and CDR2 SASEGT. The DNA for the CDR3 is TGTGCCAGCAGGGCCGGGACTAGCGGAGAAGAGACCCAGTACTTC. It specifies CASRAGTSGEETQYF.

The chain couples TRBV6-2 or TRBV6-3 to TRBJ1-2; unclear D gene. Trimming took off 6 bases at V and 4 bases at J, with 9 bases between the two ends. CDR1 MNHEY and CDR2 SVGEGT come from the germline V gene. The CDR3 has 12 amino acids. The CDR3 nucleotides are TGTGCCAGCAGGGACGGAATCTATGGCTACACCTTC. Its translation: CASRDGIYGYTF.

The CDR3: CASSGGQGRYNEQFF. CDR3 bases: TGTGCCAGCAGTGGTGGACAGGGGAGGTACAATGAGCAGTTCTTC. The genes are TRBV25-1 and TRBJ2-1; 9 bases match TRBD1. The CDR3 consists of 15 residues. The germline CDR1 and CDR2 sequences are MGHDK and SYGVNS. With 4 bases clipped from V and 4 bases from J, the junction kept 5 bases outside the gene matches. Using reference TRBV25-1 and TRBJ2-1 for the parts outside the CDR3, the full variable domain is EADIYQTPRYLVIGTGKKITLECSQTMGHDKMYWYQQDPGMELHLIHYSYGVNSTEKGDLSSESTVSRIRTEHFPLTLESARPSHTSQYLCASSGGQGRYNEQFFGPGTRLTVL.

This clonotype showed up many times. This rearrangement joins TRBV11-2 to TRBJ2-3; D remains ambiguous. Trimming removed 1 base from V and 4 bases from J, with 12 bases in between. There are 15 residues in the CDR3. Germline V gene sequence: CDR1 SGHAT, CDR2 FQNNGV. CDR3: CASSLGQSEADTQYF. The CDR3 DNA sequence: TGTGCCAGCAGCTTAGGACAAAGCGAGGCAGATACGCAGTATTTT.

At least ten counts were recorded for this clonotype. The chain uses TRBV11-3 and TRBJ2-7, with D hard to call. Per the germline V gene, CDR1 is SGHNT and CDR2 is YENEEA. V lost 3 bases and J lost 3, with 9 bases in between. There are 13 residues in the CDR3. CDR3 amino acids: CASSLNTNYEQYF. CDR3 nucleotides: TGTGCCAGCAGCTTGAACACTAACTACGAGCAGTACTTC.

This clonotype was found a few times. The chain links TRBV28 to TRBJ2-5; D call uncertain. V was pared by 3 bases and J by 2 bases, with 13 bases between. The germline V gene encodes CDR1 MDHEN and CDR2 SYDVKM. This CDR3 region has 15 residues. The CDR3 region is CASSFSGSQQETQYF. CDR3 in DNA: TGTGCCAGCAGTTTTTCAGGATCGCAACAAGAGACCCAGTACTTC.

This clonotype was recorded at least ten times. The chain carries TRBV28 and TRBJ2-7, with 9 bases matching TRBD2. With 3 bases clipped from V and 7 bases from J, the junction kept 13 bases outside the gene matches. The length of the CDR3 is 16 residues. The germline gives CDR1 MDHEN, CDR2 SYDVKM. The DNA for the CDR3 is TGTGCCAGCAGTTTGCCCTCGGCTAGCGGGATGGGAGAGCAGTACTTC. Its translation: CASSLPSASGMGEQYF.

The rearrangement uses TRBV18 and TRBJ2-3, with 13 bases matching TRBD2. Per the germline V gene, CDR1 is KGHSH and CDR2 is LQKENI. With V trimmed by 4 bases and J by 6 bases, 4 bases remained unmatched. The CDR3 is 15 amino acids. In DNA form, the CDR3 reads TGTGCCAGCTCACGGACTAGCGGGAGTAGGGATACGCAGTATTTT. Encoded protein: CASSRTSGSRDTQYF.

This clonotype was detected a few times. This chain links TRBV6-1 with TRBJ1-5; D not certain. V was shortened by 8 bases and J by 0 bases, with 17 bases between the two germline ends. Germline values: CDR1 MNHNS, CDR2 SASEGT. The CDR3 is made up of 16 amino acids. CDR3 nucleotides: TGTGCCAGCGCACCCCGGACCGACCTTAGCAATCAGCCCCAGCATTTT. This sequence encodes CASAPRTDLSNQPQHF.

The chain joins TRBV20-1 to TRBJ2-3; 16 positions match TRBD2. V was pared by 3 bases and J by 3 bases, with 12 bases of the junction left unmatched. This CDR3 has 19 amino acids. From germline, CDR1 is DFQATT and CDR2 SNEGSKA (reference sequence). The CDR3 protein is CSASRPGLAGGLWTDTQYF. CDR3 nucleotides: TGCAGTGCTAGCCGTCCGGGACTAGCGGGAGGGCTCTGGACAGATACGCAGTATTTT.

This clonotype was seen ten or more times. The chain recombines TRBV7-8 with TRBJ2-2; 7 nucleotides agree with TRBD2. The CDR3 spans 15 residues. The V and J ends lost 5 bases and 4 bases, in that order; junction bases with no gene match: 7. CDR1 and CDR2 (germline): SGHVS, FQNEAQ. The CDR3 sequence is CASSAAGVGTGELFF. As DNA, the CDR3 is TGTGCCAGCAGCGCGGCGGGAGTTGGCACCGGGGAGCTGTTTTTT.

The sample holds a few counts of this clonotype. The chain is built from TRBV4-1 and TRBJ1-6, with a tentative D call TRBD1 (6 bases). The CDR3 length is 17 residues. V lost 4 bases and J lost 5, with 18 bases in between. The germline V gene has CDR1 MGHRA and CDR2 YSYEKL. CDR3 sequence reads: CASSRHTGTRDNSPLHF. The CDR3 DNA reads as TGCGCCAGCAGCCGACACACCGGGACAAGAGATAATTCACCCCTCCACTTT.

This clonotype turned up a few times. This sequence joins TRBV28 and TRBJ1-2; D call uncertain. The CDR3 contains 13 residues. Trimming cost V 6 bases and J 4 bases, with 12 bases left between them. Germline CDR1 is MDHEN and CDR2 is SYDVKM. Here the CDR3 reads CASSLTEAYGYTF. CDR3 sequence (DNA): TGTGCCAGCAGCCTGACGGAGGCCTATGGCTACACCTTC.

The chain joins TRBV27 to TRBJ2-7; TRBD1 matches 9 bases. CDR1 is MNHEY and CDR2 is SMNVEV in the germline V gene (reference sequence). The CDR3 runs 16 residues. J gave up 2 bases and V 5 bases, and 10 bases lay outside the gene matches. DNA of the CDR3: TGTGCCAGCAGTCGATTCCCGGACAGGGGACCCTACGAGCAGTACTTC. Residues: CASSRFPDRGPYEQYF.

For the CDR3, the DNA is TGTGCCAGCAGCTTACGGGGGCGGGAGGGCCGGGACGAGCAGTACTTC. Translated: CASSLRGREGRDEQYF. The rearrangement joins TRBV7-6 to TRBJ2-7; 9 bases are shared with TRBD2. Germline V gene data show CDR1 as SGHVS and CDR2 as FNYEAQ. This CDR3 has 16 amino acids. Losses at the gene ends were 2 bases for V and 5 bases for J; bases not matched to a gene: 10.

This clonotype appeared many times. V and J are TRBV2 and TRBJ2-7; tentatively, D is TRBD2 (5 bases). From germline, CDR1 is SNHLY and CDR2 FYNNEI. The CDR3 is 15 amino acids. Trimming removed 1 base at V and 2 bases at J, with 12 bases between. CDR3 protein: CASSEERAATYEQYF. The CDR3 coding sequence is TGTGCCAGCAGTGAAGAGAGGGCGGCTACCTACGAGCAGTACTTC.

CDR3 DNA sequence: TGTGCCACCAGTGATTCCGGGACAAGGGCTAACTTTCAGTACTTC. This codes for CATSDSGTRANFQYF. The rearrangement joins TRBV24-1 to TRBJ2-4; TRBD1 might be the D (6 bases). The CDR3 is made up of 15 amino acids. The V end lost 2 bases, the J end lost 11 bases, and 18 bases lay between the germline ends. CDR1 and CDR2 (germline): KGHDR, SFDVKD.

V and J are TRBV24-1 and TRBJ2-3; 14 bases align to TRBD2. There are 18 residues in the CDR3. V dropped 7 bases and J dropped 4; count of bases not matched to a gene: 12. CDR1 is KGHDR, CDR2 SFDVKD, per germline. Here the CDR3 DNA reads TGTGCCACCAGCTTCCCGGGACTAGCGGGAGCGGGGTCAGATACGCAGTATTTT. Its protein is CATSFPGLAGAGSDTQYF.

This clonotype was found a few times. This chain joins TRBV27 and TRBJ1-5; D not resolved. The length of the CDR3 is 15 residues. The V end was cut by 3 bases, the J end by 4 bases, with 13 bases between. Per the germline V gene, CDR1 is MNHEY and CDR2 is SMNVEV (reference sequence). CDR3 sequence: CASSLNRWANQPQHF. CDR3 DNA sequence: TGTGCCAGCAGTTTGAACCGCTGGGCGAATCAGCCCCAGCATTTT.

This clonotype was seen ten or more times. The gene calls are TRBV7-6 and TRBJ2-1; 8 nucleotides align to TRBD2. Germline CDR1 is SGHVS and CDR2 is FNYEAQ. The CDR3 length is 15 residues. The V segment lost 1 base and the J segment 3 bases; nucleotides outside the gene matches: 2. The CDR3: CASSLEAGGYNEQFF. CDR3 bases: TGTGCCAGCAGCTTAGAGGCGGGGGGCTACAATGAGCAGTTCTTC.

The chain is built from TRBV19 and TRBJ2-1, with 10 bases that match TRBD2. This CDR3 is built from 19 residues. V gave up 1 base and J gave up 0 bases; unmatched junction bases: 9. The germline gives CDR1 LNHDA, CDR2 SQIVND (reference sequence). The CDR3 DNA is TGTGCCAGTAGTATAGGTAATAGCGGGAGGTATACCTCCTACAATGAGCAGTTCTTC. Its translation is CASSIGNSGRYTSYNEQFF.